This is a list of T cell receptor beta chains from one sample in a study. MiXCR, applied by TCRdb to the RT-PCR reads, yields one record per CDR3 protein. The sample records about 680,000 distinct CDR3 sequences, approximately 15% being singletons. The sample consisted of memory CD4+ T cells from blood. The receptors stem from a female donor in good health, serving as a healthy control. CDR3s include the opening cysteine and the closing phenylalanine or tryptophan. A D gene is named only where the DNA matches it firmly. Rows may omit the clone size; those that give it use once, few, many or a size class.

j_call: TRBJ1-5; d_call: TRBD1; v_call: TRBV12-3/TRBV12-4; clone_size: few; cdr3_aa: CASRTGRDSGNQPQHF; cdr3_nt: TGTGCCAGCAGGACTGGGAGGGACAGTGGGAATCAGCCCCAGCATTTT
j_call: TRBJ1-1; d_call: .; v_call: TRBV7-2; clone_size: .; cdr3_aa: CASSLVGGEGTEAFF; cdr3_nt: TGTGCCAGCAGCTTAGTAGGGGGTGAGGGGACTGAAGCTTTCTTT
j_call: TRBJ1-5; d_call: .; v_call: TRBV20-1; clone_size: few; cdr3_aa: CSARDVQRRNQPQHF; cdr3_nt: TGCAGTGCTAGAGATGTCCAGAGAAGAAATCAGCCCCAGCATTTT
j_call: TRBJ2-7; d_call: .; v_call: TRBV10-3; clone_size: many; cdr3_aa: CAISESQGPYEQYF; cdr3_nt: TGTGCCATCAGTGAGTCGCAGGGGCCCTACGAGCAGTACTTC
j_call: TRBJ1-6; d_call: .; v_call: TRBV12-3/TRBV12-4; clone_size: many; cdr3_aa: CASSFSPTNSPLHF; cdr3_nt: TGTGCCAGCAGTTTTTCCCCTACCAATTCACCCCTCCACTTT
j_call: TRBJ1-1; d_call: .; v_call: TRBV6-5; clone_size: .; cdr3_aa: CASSSRPTMNTEAFF; cdr3_nt: TGTGCCAGCAGTTCAAGACCGACCATGAACACTGAAGCTTTCTTT
j_call: TRBJ2-5; d_call: .; v_call: TRBV30; clone_size: few; cdr3_aa: CAWSSGPGSFETQYF; cdr3_nt: TGTGCCTGGAGTTCGGGGCCAGGCTCTTTCGAGACCCAGTACTTC
j_call: TRBJ2-5; d_call: .; v_call: TRBV28; clone_size: .; cdr3_aa: CASSLRGSNRGTQYF; cdr3_nt: TGTGCCAGCAGTTTACGGGGATCCAATCGAGGGACCCAGTACTTC
j_call: TRBJ2-3; d_call: .; v_call: TRBV2; clone_size: few; cdr3_aa: CASIDLVGQYF; cdr3_nt: TGTGCCAGCATAGACTTGGTGGGGCAGTATTTT
j_call: TRBJ2-5; d_call: .; v_call: TRBV6-1; clone_size: few; cdr3_aa: CASSDGTAWMAQYF; cdr3_nt: TGTGCCAGCAGTGACGGGACGGCCTGGATGGCCCAGTACTTC
j_call: TRBJ1-1; d_call: TRBD1; v_call: TRBV20-1; clone_size: few; cdr3_aa: CSAPRGAGGDEAFF; cdr3_nt: TGCAGTGCTCCCCGCGGGGCAGGGGGTGACGAAGCTTTCTTT
j_call: TRBJ1-5; d_call: TRBD1; v_call: TRBV6-1; clone_size: .; cdr3_aa: CATEPPGGGLGQPQHF; cdr3_nt: TGTGCCACCGAGCCCCCTGGAGGGGGCCTAGGGCAGCCCCAGCATTTT
j_call: TRBJ2-5; d_call: .; v_call: TRBV29-1; clone_size: many; cdr3_aa: CSAKQQETQYF; cdr3_nt: TGCAGCGCTAAACAACAAGAGACCCAGTACTTC
j_call: TRBJ2-5; d_call: TRBD1; v_call: TRBV11-2; clone_size: .; cdr3_aa: CASSTNRGKTQYF; cdr3_nt: TGTGCCAGCAGCACTAACAGGGGAAAGACCCAGTACTTC
j_call: TRBJ2-3; d_call: TRBD1; v_call: TRBV28; clone_size: few; cdr3_aa: CASTPGGQRTDTQYF; cdr3_nt: TGTGCCAGCACCCCTGGGGGACAGCGCACAGATACGCAGTATTTT
j_call: TRBJ1-1; d_call: TRBD1; v_call: TRBV6-5; clone_size: few; cdr3_aa: CASSQLRDSEAFF; cdr3_nt: TGTGCCAGCAGTCAACTCCGGGACAGTGAAGCTTTCTTT
j_call: TRBJ2-7; d_call: TRBD2; v_call: TRBV20-1; clone_size: few; cdr3_aa: CSASLAGGGEQYF; cdr3_nt: TGCAGTGCTAGCCTAGCGGGAGGAGGAGAGCAGTACTTC
j_call: TRBJ2-1; d_call: .; v_call: TRBV13; clone_size: once; cdr3_aa: CASSLGVTYNEQFF; cdr3_nt: TGTGCCAGCAGCTTAGGGGTAACCTACAATGAGCAGTTCTTC
j_call: TRBJ2-1; d_call: .; v_call: TRBV7-3; clone_size: few; cdr3_aa: CASSGQQGNEQFF; cdr3_nt: TGTGCCAGCAGCGGCCAACAGGGCAATGAGCAGTTCTTC
j_call: TRBJ1-1; d_call: .; v_call: TRBV2; clone_size: .; cdr3_aa: CASTSDVNTEAFF; cdr3_nt: TGTGCCAGCACCAGTGACGTCAACACTGAAGCTTTCTTT
j_call: TRBJ1-2; d_call: .; v_call: TRBV28; clone_size: .; cdr3_aa: CASTPPAADYGYTF; cdr3_nt: TGTGCCAGCACCCCCCCAGCAGCAGACTATGGCTACACCTTC
j_call: TRBJ2-1; d_call: .; v_call: TRBV15; clone_size: many; cdr3_aa: CATSREYTVRGEQFF; cdr3_nt: TGTGCCACCAGCAGAGAATACACCGTCAGGGGTGAGCAGTTCTTC
j_call: TRBJ2-3; d_call: .; v_call: TRBV15; clone_size: few; cdr3_aa: CATSRDSQSTDTQYF; cdr3_nt: TGTGCCACCAGCAGAGATTCCCAGAGCACAGATACGCAGTATTTT
j_call: TRBJ2-7; d_call: TRBD1; v_call: TRBV6-6; clone_size: many; cdr3_aa: CASMQGQGGPYEQYF; cdr3_nt: TGTGCCAGCATGCAGGGACAGGGAGGTCCATACGAGCAGTACTTC
j_call: TRBJ2-3; d_call: TRBD2; v_call: TRBV20-1; clone_size: .; cdr3_aa: CSASDLAGGPRNTQYF; cdr3_nt: TGCAGTGCTAGCGATCTAGCGGGAGGGCCTCGGAATACGCAGTATTTT
j_call: TRBJ1-5; d_call: TRBD1; v_call: TRBV6-2/TRBV6-3; clone_size: few; cdr3_aa: CASSPPVGQGNQPQHF; cdr3_nt: TGTGCCAGCAGCCCCCCCGTTGGACAGGGCAATCAGCCCCAGCATTTT
j_call: TRBJ2-7; d_call: .; v_call: TRBV28; clone_size: .; cdr3_aa: CASGLPAYEQYF; cdr3_nt: TGTGCCAGTGGACTACCGGCCTACGAGCAGTACTTC
j_call: TRBJ2-1; d_call: .; v_call: TRBV18; clone_size: .; cdr3_aa: CASSPKGQGRYNEQFF; cdr3_nt: TGTGCCAGCTCACCAAAGGGCCAGGGCCGCTACAATGAGCAGTTCTTC
j_call: TRBJ1-2; d_call: .; v_call: TRBV7-9; clone_size: .; cdr3_aa: CASSLAAGAMDYGYTF; cdr3_nt: TGTGCCAGCAGCTTAGCGGCGGGGGCTATGGACTATGGCTACACCTTC
j_call: TRBJ2-5; d_call: TRBD2; v_call: TRBV28; clone_size: .; cdr3_aa: CASSLSGLAGGRETQYF; cdr3_nt: TGTGCCAGCAGTTTATCGGGACTAGCGGGAGGGCGGGAGACCCAGTACTTC
j_call: TRBJ1-1; d_call: .; v_call: TRBV21-1; clone_size: .; cdr3_aa: CASSKASGPPGANTEAFF; cdr3_nt: TGTGCCAGCAGCAAAGCGTCCGGGCCGCCGGGGGCGAACACTGAAGCTTTCTTT
j_call: TRBJ2-5; d_call: .; v_call: TRBV20-1; clone_size: many; cdr3_aa: CSARDRVLAKETQYF; cdr3_nt: TGCAGTGCTAGAGATCGGGTACTAGCTAAGGAGACCCAGTACTTC
j_call: TRBJ2-7; d_call: .; v_call: TRBV27; clone_size: .; cdr3_aa: CASHSFSGAGSSYEQYF; cdr3_nt: TGTGCCAGCCATTCCTTCTCAGGCGCCGGAAGCAGTTACGAGCAGTACTTC
j_call: TRBJ2-1; d_call: .; v_call: TRBV5-6; clone_size: many; cdr3_aa: CASSFRDHDNEQFF; cdr3_nt: TGTGCCAGCAGCTTTCGGGATCACGACAATGAGCAGTTCTTC
j_call: TRBJ2-1; d_call: TRBD2; v_call: TRBV5-1; clone_size: few; cdr3_aa: CASSLGASGGHSSYNEQFF; cdr3_nt: TGCGCCAGCAGCTTGGGGGCTAGCGGGGGTCACAGCTCCTACAATGAGCAGTTCTTC
j_call: TRBJ2-7; d_call: .; v_call: TRBV12-3/TRBV12-4; clone_size: many; cdr3_aa: CASRMGGQGASEQYF; cdr3_nt: TGTGCCAGCCGTATGGGGGGGCAGGGGGCTAGCGAGCAGTACTTC
j_call: TRBJ2-4; d_call: .; v_call: TRBV6-5; clone_size: many; cdr3_aa: CASSYSAKNIQYF; cdr3_nt: TGTGCCAGCAGTTACTCTGCAAAAAACATTCAGTACTTC
j_call: TRBJ2-1; d_call: TRBD2; v_call: TRBV9; clone_size: few; cdr3_aa: CASSPAGLVGYEQFF; cdr3_nt: TGTGCCAGCAGCCCCGCGGGACTAGTCGGGTATGAGCAGTTCTTC
j_call: TRBJ2-5; d_call: TRBD2; v_call: TRBV7-2; clone_size: few; cdr3_aa: CASSSRIAGWEGETQYF; cdr3_nt: TGTGCCAGCAGCTCCCGAATAGCGGGATGGGAGGGGGAGACCCAGTACTTC
j_call: TRBJ2-7; d_call: .; v_call: TRBV28; clone_size: many; cdr3_aa: CALQDPGQGLGEQYF; cdr3_nt: TGTGCCCTCCAGGATCCGGGACAGGGACTAGGCGAGCAGTACTTC
j_call: TRBJ2-7; d_call: .; v_call: TRBV10-3; clone_size: few; cdr3_aa: CAIKGDLGGVEQYF; cdr3_nt: TGTGCCATCAAGGGGGACTTGGGGGGGGTTGAGCAGTACTTC
j_call: TRBJ2-1; d_call: TRBD2; v_call: TRBV7-9; clone_size: few; cdr3_aa: CASSLGAGSSGRSNNEQFF; cdr3_nt: TGTGCCAGCAGCTTGGGGGCTGGTTCTAGCGGGAGATCAAACAATGAGCAGTTCTTC
j_call: TRBJ2-7; d_call: .; v_call: TRBV5-1; clone_size: many; cdr3_aa: CASAAGHPGVEQYF; cdr3_nt: TGCGCCAGCGCCGCGGGACACCCGGGGGTCGAGCAGTACTTC
j_call: TRBJ2-3; d_call: .; v_call: TRBV11-3; clone_size: few; cdr3_aa: CASSWRGTDTQYF; cdr3_nt: TGTGCCAGCAGCTGGCGTGGCACAGATACGCAGTATTTT
j_call: TRBJ2-3; d_call: .; v_call: TRBV27; clone_size: few; cdr3_aa: CASVERNTDTQYF; cdr3_nt: TGTGCCAGCGTTGAACGAAACACAGATACGCAGTATTTT
j_call: TRBJ1-2; d_call: .; v_call: TRBV6-5; clone_size: .; cdr3_aa: CASAALFPPYGYTF; cdr3_nt: TGTGCCAGCGCAGCCTTGTTCCCCCCCTATGGCTACACCTTC
j_call: TRBJ2-1; d_call: .; v_call: TRBV20-1; clone_size: many; cdr3_aa: CSARDRERYNEQFF; cdr3_nt: TGCAGTGCTAGAGACAGGGAGAGGTACAATGAGCAGTTCTTC
j_call: TRBJ2-3; d_call: .; v_call: TRBV9; clone_size: few; cdr3_aa: CASSESFTDTQYF; cdr3_nt: TGTGCCAGCAGCGAAAGCTTCACAGATACGCAGTATTTT
j_call: TRBJ1-5; d_call: .; v_call: TRBV6-1; clone_size: .; cdr3_aa: CASSELGAFNQPQHF; cdr3_nt: TGTGCCAGCAGTGAATTGGGGGCGTTCAATCAGCCCCAGCATTTT
j_call: TRBJ1-1; d_call: .; v_call: TRBV5-1; clone_size: many; cdr3_aa: CASSLSDLSGTEAFF; cdr3_nt: TGCGCCAGCAGCTTGTCTGACCTATCTGGCACTGAAGCTTTCTTT
j_call: TRBJ2-1; d_call: TRBD2; v_call: TRBV27; clone_size: few; cdr3_aa: CASNPTSGRAGHEQFF; cdr3_nt: TGTGCCAGCAACCCGACTAGCGGGAGGGCCGGGCATGAGCAGTTCTTC
j_call: TRBJ2-1; d_call: .; v_call: TRBV7-2; clone_size: many; cdr3_aa: CASSLETADNEQFF; cdr3_nt: TGTGCCAGCAGCCTAGAGACAGCCGACAATGAGCAGTTCTTC
j_call: TRBJ2-7; d_call: .; v_call: TRBV4-3; clone_size: many; cdr3_aa: CASSQLRTYYEQYF; cdr3_nt: TGCGCCAGCAGCCAACTTCGGACATACTACGAGCAGTACTTC
j_call: TRBJ1-2; d_call: TRBD1; v_call: TRBV28; clone_size: few; cdr3_aa: CASSSATGIYGYTF; cdr3_nt: TGTGCCAGCAGTTCCGCGACAGGGATCTATGGCTACACCTTC
j_call: TRBJ1-5; d_call: .; v_call: TRBV20-1; clone_size: .; cdr3_aa: CSARQAGQPQHF; cdr3_nt: TGCAGTGCTCGACAGGCGGGTCAGCCCCAGCATTTT
j_call: TRBJ2-3; d_call: .; v_call: TRBV6-5; clone_size: .; cdr3_aa: CTSRRGRDTDTQYF; cdr3_nt: TGTACCAGCAGGCGGGGACGGGACACAGATACGCAGTATTTT
j_call: TRBJ1-5; d_call: .; v_call: TRBV6-5; clone_size: few; cdr3_aa: CASSGDGGNQPQHF; cdr3_nt: TGTGCCAGCAGTGGGGACGGAGGCAATCAGCCCCAGCATTTT